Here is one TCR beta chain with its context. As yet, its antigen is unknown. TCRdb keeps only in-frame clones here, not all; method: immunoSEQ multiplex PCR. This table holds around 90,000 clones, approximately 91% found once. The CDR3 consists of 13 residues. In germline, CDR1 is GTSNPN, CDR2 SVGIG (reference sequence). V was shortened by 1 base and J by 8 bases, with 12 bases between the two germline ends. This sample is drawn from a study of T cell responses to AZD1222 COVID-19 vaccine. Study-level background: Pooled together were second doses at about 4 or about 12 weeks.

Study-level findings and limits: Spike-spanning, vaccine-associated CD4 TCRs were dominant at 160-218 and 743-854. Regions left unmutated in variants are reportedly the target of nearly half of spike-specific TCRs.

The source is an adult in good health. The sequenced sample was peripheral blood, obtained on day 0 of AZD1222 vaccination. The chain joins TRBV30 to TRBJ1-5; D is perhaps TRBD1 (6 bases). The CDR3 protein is CAWSGRGTEPQHF. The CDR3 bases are TGTGCCTGGAGTGGCAGGGGTACGGAGCCCCAGCATTTT.